The sequence of this TCR beta chain was determined in a study of cytomegalovirus exposure and HLA in healthy donors. The germline V and J ends were trimmed by 6 bases and 0 bases, with 17 bases remaining between them. CDR1 SNHLY and CDR2 FYNNEI come from the germline V gene. The CDR3 is 16 residues long. The PCR had 60 Vbeta and 13 Jbeta primers. The repertoire was sequenced with immunoSEQ multiplex PCR; TCRdb's copy has only in-frame clones and lacks some. The sample lists 130,000 to 150,000 clones; over 65% were seen once. Source material: PBMCs. The V and J genes are TRBV2 and TRBJ1-1, with D perhaps matching TRBD1 (6 bases). The TCR originated in a female donor in good health and CMV-seronegative. CDR3 bases: TGTGCCAGCAGAGCATGGGACACCGAATTGAACACTGAAGCTTTCTTT. This translates into CASRAWDTELNTEAFF.